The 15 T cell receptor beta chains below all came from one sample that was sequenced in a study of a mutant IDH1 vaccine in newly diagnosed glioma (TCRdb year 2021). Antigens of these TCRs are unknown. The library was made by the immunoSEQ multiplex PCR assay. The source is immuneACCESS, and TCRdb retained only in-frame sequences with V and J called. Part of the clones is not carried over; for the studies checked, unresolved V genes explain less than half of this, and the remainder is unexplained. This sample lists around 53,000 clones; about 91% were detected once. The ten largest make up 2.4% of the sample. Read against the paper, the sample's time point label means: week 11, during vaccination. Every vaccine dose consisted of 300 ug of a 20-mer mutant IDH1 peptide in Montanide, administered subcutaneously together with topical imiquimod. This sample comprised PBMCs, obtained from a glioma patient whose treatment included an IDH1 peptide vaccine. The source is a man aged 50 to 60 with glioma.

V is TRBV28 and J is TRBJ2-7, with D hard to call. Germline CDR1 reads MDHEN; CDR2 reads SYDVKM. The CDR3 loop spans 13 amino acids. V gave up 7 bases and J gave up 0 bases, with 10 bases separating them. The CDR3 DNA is TGTGCCAGCACTAAGTCTTTCTCCTACGAGCAGTACTTC. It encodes CASTKSFSYEQYF.

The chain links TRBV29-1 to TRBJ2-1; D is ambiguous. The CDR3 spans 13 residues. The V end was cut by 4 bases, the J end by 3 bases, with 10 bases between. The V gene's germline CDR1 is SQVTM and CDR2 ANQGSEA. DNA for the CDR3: TGCAGCGTTGGCGCAGGCCTCTACAATGAGCAGTTCTTC. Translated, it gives CSVGAGLYNEQFF.

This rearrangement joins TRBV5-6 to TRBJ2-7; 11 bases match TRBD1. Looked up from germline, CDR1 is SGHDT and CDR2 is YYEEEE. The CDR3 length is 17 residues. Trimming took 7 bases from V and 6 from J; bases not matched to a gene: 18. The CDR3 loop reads CASQNAYFGTGGIEQYF. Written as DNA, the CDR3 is TGTGCCAGCCAGAATGCGTACTTTGGGACAGGGGGGATCGAGCAGTACTTC.

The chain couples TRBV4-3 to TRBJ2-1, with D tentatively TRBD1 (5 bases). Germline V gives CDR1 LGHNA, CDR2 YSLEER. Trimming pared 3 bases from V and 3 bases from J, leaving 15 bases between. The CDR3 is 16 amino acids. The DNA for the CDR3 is TGCGCCAGCAGCCAGGCACAGACAGATCTCTACAATGAGCAGTTCTTC. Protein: CASSQAQTDLYNEQFF.

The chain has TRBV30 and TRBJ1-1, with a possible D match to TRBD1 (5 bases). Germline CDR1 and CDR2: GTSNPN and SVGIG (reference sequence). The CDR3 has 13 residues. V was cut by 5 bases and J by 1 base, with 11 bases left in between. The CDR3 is CAWGRGGNTEAFF. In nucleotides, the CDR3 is TGTGCCTGGGGGCGGGGGGGGAACACTGAAGCTTTCTTT.

The CDR3 loop reads CASSYRGDTDTQYF. The CDR3 DNA sequence: TGTGCCAGCAGTTACCGGGGGGACACAGATACGCAGTATTTT. The chain is built from TRBV6-5 and TRBJ2-3; 7 bases map to TRBD2. The CDR3 is made up of 14 amino acids. Germline V gives CDR1 MNHEY, CDR2 SVGAGI. V was clipped by 2 bases and J by 2 bases; unmatched bases: 1.

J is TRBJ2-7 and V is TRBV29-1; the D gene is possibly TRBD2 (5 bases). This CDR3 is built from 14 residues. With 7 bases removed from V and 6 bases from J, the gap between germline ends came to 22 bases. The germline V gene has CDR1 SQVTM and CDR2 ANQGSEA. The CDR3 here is CSAGMDRGLSEQYF. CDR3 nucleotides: TGCAGCGCCGGCATGGACCGCGGGCTCTCCGAGCAGTACTTC.

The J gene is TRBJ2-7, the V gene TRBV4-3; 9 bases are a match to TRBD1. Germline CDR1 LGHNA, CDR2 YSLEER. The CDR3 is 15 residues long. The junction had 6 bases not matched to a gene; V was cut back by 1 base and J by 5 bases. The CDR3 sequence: CASSQVGGDRDEQYF. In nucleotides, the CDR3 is TGCGCCAGCAGCCAAGTGGGGGGGGACAGGGACGAGCAGTACTTC.

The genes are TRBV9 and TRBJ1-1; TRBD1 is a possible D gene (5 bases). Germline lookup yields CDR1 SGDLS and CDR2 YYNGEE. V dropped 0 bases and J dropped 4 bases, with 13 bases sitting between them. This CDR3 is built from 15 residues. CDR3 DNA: TGTGCCAGCAGCGTAGATGTGGGGCGCAGCACTGAAGCTTTCTTT. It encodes CASSVDVGRSTEAFF.

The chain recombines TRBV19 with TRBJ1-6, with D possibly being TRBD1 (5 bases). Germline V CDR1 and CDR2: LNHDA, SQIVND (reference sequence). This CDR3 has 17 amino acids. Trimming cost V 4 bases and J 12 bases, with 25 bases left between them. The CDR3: CASSTHSNRDGGRPLHF. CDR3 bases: TGTGCCAGTAGTACCCACAGCAACCGGGACGGGGGAAGACCCCTCCACTTT. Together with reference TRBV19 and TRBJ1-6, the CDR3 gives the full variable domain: DGGITQSPKYLFRKEGQNVTLSCEQNLNHDAMYWYRQDPGQGLRLIYYSQIVNDFQKGDIAEGYSVSREKKESFPLTVTSAQKNPTAFYLCASSTHSNRDGGRPLHFGNGTRLTVT.

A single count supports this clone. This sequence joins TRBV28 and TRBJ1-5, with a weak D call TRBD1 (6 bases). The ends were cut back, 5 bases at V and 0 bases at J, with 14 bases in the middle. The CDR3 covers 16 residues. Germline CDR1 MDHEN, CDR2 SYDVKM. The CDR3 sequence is CASSLGQPFSNQPQHF. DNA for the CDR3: TGTGCCAGCAGTCTTGGACAGCCTTTTAGCAATCAGCCCCAGCATTTT. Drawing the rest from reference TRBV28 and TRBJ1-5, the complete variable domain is DVKVTQSSRYLVKRTGEKVFLECVQDMDHENMFWYRQDPGLGLRLIYFSYDVKMKEKGDIPEGYSVSREKKERFSLILESASTNQTSMYLCASSLGQPFSNQPQHFGDGTRLSIL.

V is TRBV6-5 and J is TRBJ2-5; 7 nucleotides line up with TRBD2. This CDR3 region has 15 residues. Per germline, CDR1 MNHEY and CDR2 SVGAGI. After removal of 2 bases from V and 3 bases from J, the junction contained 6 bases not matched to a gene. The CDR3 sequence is CASSYGPGLEETQYF. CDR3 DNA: TGTGCCAGCAGTTACGGCCCCGGACTAGAAGAGACCCAGTACTTC.

The CDR3: CAWRGRGGYTF. The CDR3 bases are TGTGCCTGGAGGGGGAGGGGTGGCTACACCTTC. V and J are TRBV30 and TRBJ1-2; D is perhaps TRBD1 (5 bases). Germline V gene sequence: CDR1 GTSNPN, CDR2 SVGIG (reference sequence). The CDR3 extends over 11 amino acids. Deletions cut 3 bases from V and 7 bases from J, with 9 bases between.

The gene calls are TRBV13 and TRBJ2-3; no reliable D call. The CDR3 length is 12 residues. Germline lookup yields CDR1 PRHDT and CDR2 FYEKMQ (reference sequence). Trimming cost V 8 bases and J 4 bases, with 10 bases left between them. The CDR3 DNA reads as TGTGCCAGCGGCCTAAACGCAGATACGCAGTATTTT. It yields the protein CASGLNADTQYF. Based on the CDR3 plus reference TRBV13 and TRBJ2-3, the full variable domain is AAGVIQSPRHLIKEKRETATLKCYPIPRHDTVYWYQQGPGQDPQFLISFYEKMQSDKGSIPDRFSAQQFSDYHSELNMSSLELGDSALYFCASGLNADTQYFGPGTRLTVL.

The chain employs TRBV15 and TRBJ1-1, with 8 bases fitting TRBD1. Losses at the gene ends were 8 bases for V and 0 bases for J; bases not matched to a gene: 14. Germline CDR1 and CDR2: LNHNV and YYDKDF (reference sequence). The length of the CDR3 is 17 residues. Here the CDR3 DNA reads TGTGCCACCCGCCAGGACAGGGCCTTTCCCCTGAACACTGAAGCTTTCTTT. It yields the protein CATRQDRAFPLNTEAFF.